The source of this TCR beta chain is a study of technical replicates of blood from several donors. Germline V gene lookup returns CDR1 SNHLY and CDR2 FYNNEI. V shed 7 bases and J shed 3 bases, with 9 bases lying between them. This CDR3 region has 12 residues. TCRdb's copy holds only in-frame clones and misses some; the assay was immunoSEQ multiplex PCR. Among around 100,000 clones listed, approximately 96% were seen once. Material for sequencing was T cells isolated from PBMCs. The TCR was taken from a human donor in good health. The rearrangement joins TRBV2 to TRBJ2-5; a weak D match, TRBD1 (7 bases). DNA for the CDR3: TGTGCCAGCATCAGGGGGGAAGAGACCCAGTACTTC. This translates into CASIRGEETQYF.